Below are 26 T cell receptor beta chains sequenced from a single sample in a study of OX40 agonist ivuxolimab in advanced cancers. Profiled with immunoSEQ multiplex PCR; TCRdb holds only in-frame clones, not every one. Of 50,000 or so clones in the sample, around 89% were seen once. Sample: CD4+ or CD8+ T cells sorted from blood, taken in a trial of the OX40 agonist ivuxolimab. The receptors stem from an adult with an advanced solid tumor such as melanoma, head and neck, liver or kidney cancer.

V and J are TRBV11-2 and TRBJ1-5; D remains ambiguous. Per germline, CDR1 SGHAT and CDR2 FQNNGV. This CDR3 region has 17 residues. V shed 2 bases and J shed 0 bases, with 14 bases lying between them. The CDR3 reads CASSLRRQAYSNQPQHF. The CDR3 DNA is TGTGCCAGCAGCTTAAGGAGGCAGGCATATAGCAATCAGCCCCAGCATTTT.

This sequence joins TRBV2 and TRBJ2-7, with 9 bases fitting TRBD2. The CDR3 loop spans 13 amino acids. V shed 7 bases and J 5 bases; nucleotides not matched to a gene: 6. Germline values: CDR1 SNHLY, CDR2 FYNNEI. CDR3 residues: CASNLAGEDEQYF. CDR3 in DNA: TGTGCCAGCAACTTAGCGGGAGAGGACGAGCAGTACTTC.

The chain uses TRBV29-1 and TRBJ1-2; 7 bases fit TRBD1. Trimming cost V 3 bases and J 4 bases; bases outside gene matches: 5. The CDR3 runs 13 residues. The germline CDR1 and CDR2 sequences are SQVTM and ANQGSEA. DNA of the CDR3: TGCAGCGTTGATGCAGGGGGTACCTATGGCTACACCTTC. Translated, it gives CSVDAGGTYGYTF.

The chain links TRBV27 to TRBJ2-1; no definite D call. The germline CDR1 and CDR2 sequences are MNHEY and SMNVEV (reference sequence). The CDR3 covers 11 residues. The V end lost 5 bases, the J end lost 7 bases, and 6 bases lay between the germline ends. The CDR3 sequence: CASSLANEQFF. CDR3 nucleotide sequence: TGTGCCAGCAGTCTGGCTAATGAGCAGTTCTTC.

The genes are TRBV5-4 and TRBJ2-3; D remains ambiguous. V was cut by 3 bases and J by 1 base, with 9 bases left in between. The CDR3 spans 14 residues. The germline CDR1 and CDR2 sequences are SGHNT and YYREEE (reference sequence). CDR3 amino acids: CASSSLGGTDTQYF. The CDR3 region has the DNA TGTGCCAGCAGCTCCCTAGGAGGCACAGATACGCAGTATTTT.

The genes are TRBV5-4 and TRBJ2-2; D unclear. The CDR3 length is 14 residues. CDR1 SGHNT and CDR2 YYREEE come from the germline V gene (reference sequence). V was shortened by 0 bases and J by 0 bases, with 3 bases between the two germline ends. CDR3 sequence: CASSLATNTGELFF. The CDR3 DNA sequence: TGTGCCAGCAGCTTGGCCACGAACACCGGGGAGCTGTTTTTT.

The chain has TRBV19 and TRBJ1-5; possibly TRBD1 for D (6 bases). The CDR3 extends over 15 amino acids. CDR1 and CDR2 from the germline V gene are LNHDA and SQIVND (reference sequence). The V end was cut by 3 bases, the J end by 3 bases, with 12 bases between. CDR3 in DNA: TGTGCCAGTAGTATTCGCGGGGGGCTCAATCAGCCCCAGCATTTT. Its translation is CASSIRGGLNQPQHF.

The chain carries TRBV11-3 and TRBJ2-7; D is undetermined. Germline-derived CDR1 and CDR2 are SGHNT and YENEEA. CDR3 length: 14 residues. V lost 1 base and J lost 0, with 7 bases in between. The CDR3 region is CASSLGPSSYEQYF. CDR3 DNA: TGTGCCAGCAGCTTAGGCCCGAGCTCCTACGAGCAGTACTTC.

This chain links TRBV7-9 with TRBJ2-1, with D possibly matching TRBD1 (5 bases). CDR3 size: 13 residues. Germline assignment: CDR1 SEHNR and CDR2 FQNEAQ (reference sequence). V lost 5 bases, J lost 4 bases, and 9 bases lay in between. The CDR3 coding sequence is TGTGCCAGCAGCCCTCAGGGTTACAATGAGCAGTTCTTC. Residues: CASSPQGYNEQFF.

The chain carries TRBV7-6 and TRBJ1-6; 7 nucleotides line up with TRBD1. This CDR3 spans 18 amino acids. V shed 5 bases and J 5 bases; nucleotides not matched to a gene: 15. CDR1 and CDR2 (germline): SGHVS, FNYEAQ. CDR3 protein: CASSRRDSLRFDNSPLHF. CDR3 nucleotides: TGTGCCAGCAGCCGGAGGGACAGCCTAAGGTTCGATAATTCACCCCTCCACTTT. Full variable domain (missing parts from reference TRBV7-6 and TRBJ1-6): GAGVSQSPRYKVTKRGQDVALRCDPISGHVSLYWYRQALGQGPEFLTYFNYEAQQDKSGLPNDRFSAERPEGSISTLTIQRTEQRDSAMYRCASSRRDSLRFDNSPLHFGNGTRLTVT.

This clone is a singleton in its sample. The gene calls are TRBV27 and TRBJ2-3; D ambiguous. Deletions cut 0 bases from V and 0 bases from J, with 16 bases between. Looked up from germline, CDR1 is MNHEY and CDR2 is SMNVEV (reference sequence). The CDR3 spans 18 residues. The CDR3 spells CASSLSTLPRSSTDTQYF. CDR3 sequence (DNA): TGTGCCAGCAGTTTATCAACCTTGCCCCGATCTAGCACAGATACGCAGTATTTT.

The J gene is TRBJ2-1, the V gene TRBV5-6; the D gene is possibly TRBD1 (6 bases). The V end was cut by 3 bases, the J end by 6 bases, with 10 bases between. CDR3 size: 13 residues. Germline V gene data show CDR1 as SGHDT and CDR2 as YYEEEE. The CDR3 spells CASSYGQPNEQFF. The CDR3 nucleotides are TGTGCCAGCAGCTATGGACAGCCCAATGAGCAGTTCTTC.

The rearrangement joins TRBV18 to TRBJ2-1; 10 bases agree with TRBD2. CDR3 size: 17 residues. Germline loops: CDR1 KGHSH, CDR2 LQKENI. Losses at the gene ends were 2 bases for V and 0 bases for J; bases not matched to a gene: 4. The CDR3 reads CASSPGASGGSYNEQFF. The CDR3 nucleotides are TGTGCCAGCTCACCAGGGGCTAGCGGGGGCTCCTACAATGAGCAGTTCTTC.

V is TRBV14 and J is TRBJ2-2, with 7 bases aligning to TRBD2. Unmatched junction bases numbered 6, after V lost 2 bases and J lost 6 bases. Per the germline V gene, CDR1 is SGHDN and CDR2 is FVKESK. This CDR3 is 15 amino acids long. CDR3: CASSQFQGGAGELFF. The CDR3 DNA reads TGTGCCAGCAGCCAATTCCAGGGAGGGGCCGGGGAGCTGTTTTTT.

V and J are TRBV11-2 and TRBJ2-1; TRBD2 matches 11 bases. The CDR3 spans 15 residues. With 3 bases clipped from V and 7 bases from J, the junction kept 5 bases outside the gene matches. The germline CDR1 and CDR2 sequences are SGHAT and FQNNGV. CDR3 sequence (DNA): TGTGCCAGCAGCTTTGTAGCGGGAGGGGGGAATGAGCAGTTCTTC. This encodes CASSFVAGGGNEQFF.

The V gene is TRBV5-1, the J gene TRBJ2-5; possible D gene TRBD2, 6 bases. This CDR3 contains 13 residues. CDR1 and CDR2 from the germline V gene are SGHRS and YFSETQ. The ends were cut back, 7 bases at V and 5 bases at J, with 15 bases in the middle. Here the CDR3 reads CASGGSQYETQYF. CDR3 in DNA: TGCGCCAGCGGGGGGAGTCAGTACGAGACCCAGTACTTC.

CDR3 coding DNA: TGCGCCAGCAGCTTGACCATCTATAGCGGGAGCTACGAGCAGTACTTC. Translation: CASSLTIYSGSYEQYF. V usage is TRBV5-1 and J usage is TRBJ2-7; 9 bases are shared with TRBD2. The CDR3 is 16 amino acids. CDR1 and CDR2 (germline): SGHRS, YFSETQ. The V gene end was trimmed by 1 base and the J gene end by 3 bases; junction bases not matched to a gene: 8.

The rearrangement links TRBV29-1 to TRBJ2-7, with 7 bases fitting TRBD2. V trimming: 7 bases; J trimming: 0 bases; junction bases outside the gene matches: 6. This CDR3 is built from 13 residues. CDR1 and CDR2 from the germline V gene are SQVTM and ANQGSEA. The CDR3 DNA follows: TGCAGCGCCCGGGGAGGGAGCTCCTACGAGCAGTACTTC. Translation: CSARGGSSYEQYF.

Concerning this clone itself: The junction does not match germline at one end; this may be a read error. This sequence joins TRBV27 and TRBJ2-7; D may be TRBD1 or TRBD2 (5 bases each). CDR1 MNHEY and CDR2 SMNVEV come from the germline V gene (reference sequence). The CDR3 is 13 residues long. The CDR3 sequence is CASSLSGTPYFFF. The CDR3 region has the DNA TGTGCCAGCAGTTTATCGGGGACGCCCTATTTTTTCTTC.

The CDR3 reads CASKQGVSDSPLHF. Written as DNA, the CDR3 is TGTGCCAGTAAACAGGGAGTTTCGGATTCACCCCTCCACTTT. The V call is TRBV19, the J call TRBJ1-6, with D perhaps matching TRBD1 (6 bases). Germline-derived CDR1 and CDR2 are LNHDA and SQIVND (reference sequence). The CDR3 contains 14 residues. Trimming stripped 7 bases from V and 8 bases from J, with 15 bases between.

This chain links TRBV2 with TRBJ2-2; possibly TRBD2 for D (6 bases). Germline loops: CDR1 SNHLY, CDR2 FYNNEI. Trimming took 4 bases from V and 7 from J, leaving 13 bases between them. The CDR3 sequence is 14 residues long. In DNA, the CDR3 is TGTGCCAGCAGTGCACCGGGGGTTGGCGGGGAGCTGTTTTTT. Its translation: CASSAPGVGGELFF.

The chain links TRBV27 to TRBJ2-7; TRBD1 aligns across 9 bases. Looked up from germline, CDR1 is MNHEY and CDR2 is SMNVEV (reference sequence). J lost 1 base, V lost 8 bases, and 12 bases had no gene match. The CDR3 length is 16 residues. The CDR3 region has the DNA TGTGCCAGCGTGGGAAACAGGGGGCTGCTATCCTACGAGCAGTACTTC. Translated, it gives CASVGNRGLLSYEQYF.

This clone showed up just once. V and J are TRBV20-1 and TRBJ2-1; TRBD1 might be the D (5 bases). V lost 2 bases to trimming and J lost 8 bases, with 7 bases between them. The CDR3 extends over 11 amino acids. The germline gives CDR1 DFQATT, CDR2 SNEGSKA (reference sequence). For the CDR3, the DNA is TGCAGTGCTAGACAGGGCTATGAGCAGTTCTTC. It is translated as CSARQGYEQFF.

The genes are TRBV7-9 and TRBJ2-7, with TRBD1 matching over 7 bases. V dropped 4 bases and J dropped 4; count of bases not matched to a gene: 7. The CDR3 extends over 14 amino acids. Germline CDR1 and CDR2: SEHNR and FQNEAQ (reference sequence). In DNA, the CDR3 is TGTGCCAGCAGCTCCGGGACAGACAATTACGAGCAGTACTTC. Translating gives CASSSGTDNYEQYF. The full variable domain, its missing parts supplied by reference TRBV7-9 and TRBJ2-7, is DTGVSQNPRHKITKRGQNVTFRCDPISEHNRLYWYRQTLGQGPEFLTYFQNEAQLEKSRLLSDRFSAERPKGSFSTLEIQRTEQGDSAMYLCASSSGTDNYEQYFGPGTRLTVT.

The chain has TRBV19 and TRBJ2-1; TRBD2 matches at 8 bases. CDR1 and CDR2 (germline): LNHDA, SQIVND (reference sequence). This CDR3 is built from 16 residues. The J segment lost 0 bases and the V segment lost 3 bases, leaving 4 bases of the junction unmatched. This CDR3 reads CASSMGRGVSYNEQFF. The CDR3 bases are TGTGCCAGTAGTATGGGGCGGGGGGTCTCCTACAATGAGCAGTTCTTC.

This chain joins TRBV15 and TRBJ2-5, with D hard to call. Germline-derived CDR1 and CDR2 are LNHNV and YYDKDF (reference sequence). This CDR3 comprises 13 residues. Trimming stripped 0 bases from V and 5 bases from J, with 7 bases between. DNA of the CDR3: TGTGCCACCAGCAGAGATCAGGTTGAGACCCAGTACTTC. Encoded protein: CATSRDQVETQYF.